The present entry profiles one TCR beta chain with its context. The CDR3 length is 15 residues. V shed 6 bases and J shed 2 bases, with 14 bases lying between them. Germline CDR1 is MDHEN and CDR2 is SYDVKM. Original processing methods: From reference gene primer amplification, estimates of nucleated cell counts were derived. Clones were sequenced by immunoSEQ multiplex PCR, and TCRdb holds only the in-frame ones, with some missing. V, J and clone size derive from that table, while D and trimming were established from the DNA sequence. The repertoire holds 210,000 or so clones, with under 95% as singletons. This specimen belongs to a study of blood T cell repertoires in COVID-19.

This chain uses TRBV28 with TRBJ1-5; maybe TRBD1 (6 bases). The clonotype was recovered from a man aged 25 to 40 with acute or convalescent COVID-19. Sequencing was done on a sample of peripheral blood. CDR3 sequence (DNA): TGTGCCAGCAGGGGTCCCGGACAGCGCAATCAGCCCCAGCATTTT. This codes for CASRGPGQRNQPQHF.